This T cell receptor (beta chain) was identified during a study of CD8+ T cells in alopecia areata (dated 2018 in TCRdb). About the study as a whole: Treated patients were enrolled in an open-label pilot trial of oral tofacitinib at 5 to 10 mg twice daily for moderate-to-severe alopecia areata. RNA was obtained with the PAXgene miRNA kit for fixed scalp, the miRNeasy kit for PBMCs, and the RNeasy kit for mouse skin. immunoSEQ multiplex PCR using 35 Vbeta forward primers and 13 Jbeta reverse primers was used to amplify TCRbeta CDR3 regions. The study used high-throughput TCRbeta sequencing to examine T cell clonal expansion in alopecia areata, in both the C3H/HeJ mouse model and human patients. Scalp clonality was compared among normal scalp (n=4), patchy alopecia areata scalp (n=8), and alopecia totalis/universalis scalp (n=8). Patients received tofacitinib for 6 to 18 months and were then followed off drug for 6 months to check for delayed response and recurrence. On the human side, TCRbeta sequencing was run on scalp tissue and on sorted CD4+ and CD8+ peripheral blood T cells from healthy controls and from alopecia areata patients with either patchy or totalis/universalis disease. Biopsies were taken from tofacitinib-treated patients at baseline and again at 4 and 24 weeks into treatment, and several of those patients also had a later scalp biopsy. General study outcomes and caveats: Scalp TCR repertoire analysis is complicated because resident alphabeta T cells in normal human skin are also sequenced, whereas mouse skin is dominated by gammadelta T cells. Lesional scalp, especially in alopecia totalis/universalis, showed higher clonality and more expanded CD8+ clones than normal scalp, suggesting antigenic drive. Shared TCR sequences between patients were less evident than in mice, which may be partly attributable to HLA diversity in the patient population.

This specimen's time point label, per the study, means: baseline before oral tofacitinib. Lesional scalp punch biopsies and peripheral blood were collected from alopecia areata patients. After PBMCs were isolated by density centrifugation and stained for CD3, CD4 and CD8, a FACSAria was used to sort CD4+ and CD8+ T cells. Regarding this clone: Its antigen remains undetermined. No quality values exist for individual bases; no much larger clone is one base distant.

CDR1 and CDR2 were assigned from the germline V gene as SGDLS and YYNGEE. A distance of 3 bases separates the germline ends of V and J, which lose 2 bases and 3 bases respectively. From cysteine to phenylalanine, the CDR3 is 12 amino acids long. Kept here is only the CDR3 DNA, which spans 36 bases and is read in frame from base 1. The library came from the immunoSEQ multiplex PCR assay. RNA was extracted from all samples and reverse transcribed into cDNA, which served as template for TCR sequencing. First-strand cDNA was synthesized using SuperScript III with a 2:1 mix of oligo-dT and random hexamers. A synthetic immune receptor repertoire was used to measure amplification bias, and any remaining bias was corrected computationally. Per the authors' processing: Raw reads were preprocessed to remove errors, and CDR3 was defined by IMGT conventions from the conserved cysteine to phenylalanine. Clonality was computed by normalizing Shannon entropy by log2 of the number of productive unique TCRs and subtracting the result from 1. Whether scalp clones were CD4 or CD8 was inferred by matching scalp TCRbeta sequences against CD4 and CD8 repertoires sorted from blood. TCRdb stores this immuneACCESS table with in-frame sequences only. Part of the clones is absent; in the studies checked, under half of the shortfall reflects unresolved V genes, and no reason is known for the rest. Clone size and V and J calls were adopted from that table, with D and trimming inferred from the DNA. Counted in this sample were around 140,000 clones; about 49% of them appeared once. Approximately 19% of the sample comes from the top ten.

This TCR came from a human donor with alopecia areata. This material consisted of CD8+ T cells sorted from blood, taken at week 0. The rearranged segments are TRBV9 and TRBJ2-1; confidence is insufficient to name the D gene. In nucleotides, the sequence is TGTGCCAGCAGCGTCAGCTACAATGAGCAGTTCTTC. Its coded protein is CASSVSYNEQFF.